These 20 T cell receptor beta chains came from one sample sequenced in a study of beta chain features in type 1 diabetes. Whole-study findings and limits: Among patients with Type 1 diabetes, TCRB CDR3s were moderately but significantly shorter in every one of the four CD4+ subsets.

cDNA synthesis used the whole RNA isolate, giving expressed TCRB sequences. Only in-frame clones appear in the TCRdb table, and some are missing; sequencing was by immunoSEQ multiplex PCR. The sample records about 340,000 clones, roughly 14% being singletons. No antigen has been assigned to these receptors. Sample: naive CD4+ T cells from blood. These receptors originate from a woman aged 18 to 35 with type 1 diabetes.

This clone was seen just once. DNA for the CDR3: TGTGCCTGGAGTGGCGACGAGGGACTGAGGCACCATAATGAGCAGTTCTTC. This encodes CAWSGDEGLRHHNEQFF. This rearrangement joins TRBV30 to TRBJ2-1; a possible D gene is TRBD2 (6 bases). The CDR3 is made up of 17 amino acids. The V end was cut by 1 base, the J end by 7 bases, with 23 bases between. Germline V CDR1 and CDR2: GTSNPN, SVGIG (reference sequence).

The chain carries TRBV18 and TRBJ1-2; 11 bases map to TRBD1. The CDR3 spans 14 residues. V was clipped by 5 bases and J by 3 bases; unmatched bases: 2. CDR1 and CDR2 from the germline V gene are KGHSH and LQKENI. The CDR3 sequence is CASSGQGAHYGYTF. CDR3 coding DNA: TGTGCCAGCTCAGGACAGGGGGCGCACTATGGCTACACCTTC.

V gene TRBV7-2 combines with J gene TRBJ2-5, with 12 bases fitting TRBD2. The CDR3 length is 17 residues. The J segment lost 4 bases and the V segment lost 2 bases, leaving 8 bases of the junction unmatched. The germline gives CDR1 SGHTA, CDR2 FQGNSA. CDR3 loop: CASSLWASGRAGETQYF. CDR3 coding DNA: TGTGCCAGCAGCTTATGGGCTAGCGGGAGGGCTGGAGAGACCCAGTACTTC.

The chain has TRBV27 and TRBJ1-5; 8 positions agree with TRBD1. The germline V gene has CDR1 MNHEY and CDR2 SMNVEV (reference sequence). V lost 2 bases, J lost 7 bases, and 13 bases stayed unmatched. This CDR3 has 17 residues. DNA for the CDR3: TGTGCCAGCAGTTTAGGTGTCGGACAGGGTGCCACCCAGCCCCAGCATTTT. Its protein product is CASSLGVGQGATQPQHF.

This chain uses TRBV7-9 with TRBJ2-1; 9 bases match TRBD2. Trimming cost V 1 base and J 10 bases; bases outside gene matches: 17. Germline values: CDR1 SEHNR, CDR2 FQNEAQ (reference sequence). The CDR3 contains 18 residues. The chain's CDR3 is CASSLGPLLAGLLGEQFF. The CDR3 bases are TGTGCCAGCAGCTTAGGTCCCTTACTAGCGGGTCTACTAGGCGAGCAGTTCTTC.

This rearrangement joins TRBV5-4 to TRBJ2-7; 7 nucleotides agree with TRBD1. Germline V CDR1 and CDR2: SGHNT, YYREEE (reference sequence). CDR3 length: 19 amino acids. V gave up 0 bases and J gave up 5 bases; unmatched junction bases: 20. The CDR3 DNA sequence: TGTGCCAGCAGCTTGGTAAGGGGGCCCCTTCTGAAGGCCGGCCACGAGCAGTACTTC. It translates to CASSLVRGPLLKAGHEQYF.

This clone was detected only a few times. The chain links TRBV4-1 to TRBJ2-7, with D perhaps TRBD1 (7 bases). The germline CDR1 and CDR2 sequences are MGHRA and YSYEKL. CDR3 length: 16 residues. Trimming cost V 4 bases and J 3 bases, with 19 bases left between them. The CDR3 reads CASSRGGGTGIYEQYF. CDR3 coding DNA: TGCGCCAGCAGCCGCGGAGGGGGCACGGGGATCTACGAGCAGTACTTC.

This clone occurred a few times. J is TRBJ2-3 and V is TRBV19; D possibly corresponds to TRBD2 (5 bases). The CDR3 runs 14 residues. In germline, CDR1 is LNHDA, CDR2 SQIVND (reference sequence). Between the trimmed V and J ends, which lost 3 bases and 1 base, there was a span of 8 bases. DNA of the CDR3: TGTGCCAGTAGTATCAGCGGTCGCACAGATACGCAGTATTTT. Encoded protein: CASSISGRTDTQYF. The complete variable domain, with remaining parts taken from reference TRBV19 and TRBJ2-3, reads DGGITQSPKYLFRKEGQNVTLSCEQNLNHDAMYWYRQDPGQGLRLIYYSQIVNDFQKGDIAEGYSVSREKKESFPLTVTSAQKNPTAFYLCASSISGRTDTQYFGPGTRLTVL.

This clone showed up just a few times. The V and J genes are TRBV5-1 and TRBJ2-7, with 7 nucleotides matching TRBD2. Unmatched junction bases numbered 3, after V lost 0 bases and J lost 6 bases. CDR1 is SGHRS and CDR2 is YFSETQ in the germline V gene. The CDR3 spans 13 residues. CDR3 residues: CASSLATSAEQYF. CDR3 nucleotides: TGCGCCAGCAGCTTGGCTACTAGCGCCGAGCAGTACTTC.

This clone turned up a few times. The chain joins TRBV6-6 to TRBJ2-7, with D perhaps matching TRBD2 (5 bases). The germline V gene has CDR1 MNHNY and CDR2 SVGAGI (reference sequence). Trimming took 6 bases from V and 3 from J, leaving 15 bases between them. The CDR3 spans 14 residues. The DNA for the CDR3 is TGTGCCAGCAGCCGTAGTCCCAGCGGCTACGAGCAGTACGTC. This encodes CASSRSPSGYEQYV.

This clone was seen more than once but under ten times. The chain couples TRBV9 to TRBJ2-5; 7 bases agree with TRBD1. After removal of 0 bases from V and 3 bases from J, the junction contained 2 bases not matched to a gene. This CDR3 has 14 residues. Per germline, CDR1 SGDLS and CDR2 YYNGEE. This chain's CDR3 is CASSVVTGEETQYF. The CDR3 nucleotides are TGTGCCAGCAGCGTAGTAACAGGGGAAGAGACCCAGTACTTC.

The chain links TRBV30 to TRBJ1-1, with D maybe TRBD1 (6 bases). CDR1 is GTSNPN and CDR2 is SVGIG in the germline V gene (reference sequence). The length of the CDR3 is 11 residues. V was clipped by 4 bases and J by 7 bases, with 10 bases between them. The CDR3 here is CAWTRGFEAFF. CDR3 sequence (DNA): TGTGCCTGGACAAGGGGGTTTGAAGCTTTCTTT.

Regarding this clone: No DNA is shown, since the ends of the CDR3 on it are uncertain; the CDR3 is the one TCRdb lists. This CDR3 is CASSSSDRGGNIQYF. The chain links TRBV6-6 to TRBJ2-4; the D call TRBD1 from the table was never checked on the DNA. The germline V gene has CDR1 MNHNY and CDR2 SVGAGI (reference sequence). The CDR3 spans 15 amino acids, including both terminal residues.

The CDR3 sequence is CSVRGGDTLWGTEAFF. In nucleotides, the CDR3 is TGCAGCGTTAGAGGGGGGGACACTCTTTGGGGGACTGAAGCTTTCTTT. The genes are TRBV29-1 and TRBJ1-1, with D possibly matching TRBD1 (6 bases). The CDR3 has 16 residues. The V and J ends lost 5 bases and 5 bases respectively, with 24 bases between them. Germline-derived CDR1 and CDR2 are SQVTM and ANQGSEA.

This clone has a handful of counts. The chain uses TRBV7-2 and TRBJ2-5; D perhaps matches TRBD2 (5 bases). Trimming took off 10 bases at V and 5 bases at J, with 17 bases between the two ends. The CDR3 extends over 13 amino acids. CDR1 is SGHTA, CDR2 FQGNSA, per germline. The chain's CDR3 is CATQERGWETQYF. The CDR3 nucleotides are TGTGCCACCCAAGAGCGAGGGTGGGAGACCCAGTACTTC.

This clone has more than one count but fewer than ten. The chain links TRBV5-1 to TRBJ2-1, with a tentative D call TRBD2 (6 bases). V gave up 4 bases and J gave up 8 bases, with 10 bases separating them. This CDR3 contains 12 residues. Germline CDR1 reads SGHRS; CDR2 reads YFSETQ. The CDR3 nucleotides are TGCGCCAGCAGCCCGACTAGGGATGAGCAGTTCTTC. This encodes CASSPTRDEQFF.

This clone was detected a few times. V gene TRBV9 combines with J gene TRBJ2-1; tentatively, D is TRBD1 (5 bases). The CDR3 consists of 15 residues. Germline V gene sequence: CDR1 SGDLS, CDR2 YYNGEE. V lost 0 bases to trimming and J lost 7 bases, with 14 bases between them. The CDR3 spells CASSVGPGHRNEQFF. CDR3 DNA sequence: TGTGCCAGCAGCGTAGGCCCCGGACACCGAAATGAGCAGTTCTTC.

The CDR3 here is CASSPGQSNIYNEQFF. DNA of the CDR3: TGTGCCAGCAGTCCGGGACAGAGTAACATCTACAATGAGCAGTTCTTC. This sequence joins TRBV27 and TRBJ2-1; 7 bases agree with TRBD1. Trimming took 5 bases from V and 3 from J; bases not matched to a gene: 10. Germline CDR1 and CDR2: MNHEY and SMNVEV (reference sequence). CDR3 length: 16 amino acids.

The J gene is TRBJ2-5, the V gene TRBV18, with TRBD1 matching 8 bases. There are 14 residues in the CDR3. The V gene end was trimmed by 8 bases and the J gene end by 1 base; junction bases not matched to a gene: 6. Germline CDR1 KGHSH, CDR2 LQKENI. As DNA, the CDR3 is TGTGCCAGCCAACGGGACAGGAGCCAAGAGACCCAGTACTTC. Translation gives CASQRDRSQETQYF.

This clone was detected once. V gene TRBV30 combines with J gene TRBJ2-1, with 9 bases matching TRBD2. The CDR3 length is 14 residues. Germline CDR1 GTSNPN, CDR2 SVGIG (reference sequence). With V trimmed by 1 base and J by 4 bases, 2 bases remained unmatched. The CDR3 DNA reads as TGTGCCTGGAGTGGCGGGAGGGATTACAATGAGCAGTTCTTC. Its protein is CAWSGGRDYNEQFF. Supplemented by reference TRBV30 and TRBJ2-1, the full variable domain reads SQTIHQWPATLVQPVGSPLSLECTVEGTSNPNLYWYRQAAGRGLQLLFYSVGIGQISSEVPQNLSASRPQDRQFILSSKKLLLSDSGFYLCAWSGGRDYNEQFFGPGTRLTVL.